The 30 T cell receptor beta chains given below trace back to one sample, sequenced in a study of shared T cell receptors in the human thymus. The protocol was immunoSEQ multiplex PCR, while the TCRdb copy is restricted to in-frame clones and leaves out a portion. The table includes approximately 760,000 clones, approximately 85% detected once. This sample was shared with a second study, whose subject was human thymus T cells.

The sequencing sample was made of thymocytes. The source of these receptors is a girl under three years old with a congenital heart defect.

V gene TRBV6-5 combines with J gene TRBJ2-7; 11 bases line up with TRBD1. The germline CDR1 and CDR2 sequences are MNHEY and SVGAGI. The V segment lost 6 bases and the J segment 6 bases; nucleotides outside the gene matches: 7. The CDR3 runs 14 residues. The CDR3 loop reads CASSTGTGGSEQYF. In DNA, the CDR3 is TGTGCCAGCAGCACCGGGACAGGGGGTAGCGAGCAGTACTTC.

The CDR3 sequence: CASSVGGRADTNTEAFF. CDR3 DNA sequence: TGTGCCAGCAGCGTAGGCGGCAGGGCGGACACGAACACTGAAGCTTTCTTT. This sequence joins TRBV9 and TRBJ1-1; tentative D call: TRBD1 (5 bases). V lost 0 bases to trimming and J lost 1 base, with 16 bases between them. The CDR3 extends over 17 amino acids. The germline gives CDR1 SGDLS, CDR2 YYNGEE.

J is TRBJ1-3 and V is TRBV7-2; TRBD1 aligns across 7 bases. The CDR3 runs 15 residues. With 5 bases clipped from V and 2 bases from J, the junction kept 6 bases outside the gene matches. Germline V CDR1 and CDR2: SGHTA, FQGNSA. CDR3 coding DNA: TGTGCCAGCAGCCTCGACAGGGTCGCTGGAAACACCATATATTTT. Amino acid sequence: CASSLDRVAGNTIYF.

The chain employs TRBV5-1 and TRBJ1-2; 8 nucleotides align to TRBD1. Germline lookup yields CDR1 SGHRS and CDR2 YFSETQ. Germline trimming cut 1 base from V and 2 bases from J; bases unmatched to any gene: 13. The CDR3 length is 18 residues. CDR3 sequence (DNA): TGCGCCAGCAGCTTGACCCCCCAGGGGGCGAATAGGAACTATGGCTACACCTTC. Translation gives CASSLTPQGANRNYGYTF.

This clone was seen once. The chain uses TRBV10-3 and TRBJ1-2; the D is unclear. The CDR3 length is 15 residues. The germline CDR1 and CDR2 sequences are ENHRY and SYGVKD. The V end was cut by 7 bases, the J end by 6 bases, with 21 bases between. CDR3 in amino acids: CAINTRGSGDNGYTF. The CDR3 nucleotides read TGTGCCATCAATACACGAGGGTCGGGAGACAATGGCTACACCTTC.

The chain combines TRBV14 with TRBJ1-4; D uncertain. This CDR3 has 11 amino acids. The germline gives CDR1 SGHDN, CDR2 FVKESK. Trimming removed 8 bases at V and 8 bases at J, with 9 bases between. The CDR3 DNA reads as TGTGCCAGCGGAGGCGGCGAAAAACTGTTTTTT. Translated: CASGGGEKLFF.

There are a few counts of this clone. V is TRBV15 and J is TRBJ2-1, with D possibly matching TRBD1 (6 bases). V lost 0 bases, J lost 4 bases, and 16 bases lay in between. The CDR3 has 17 residues. Looked up from germline, CDR1 is LNHNV and CDR2 is YYDKDF (reference sequence). The CDR3 DNA reads TGTGCCACCAGCAGAGACCGAGGACAGAGATGGTACAATGAGCAGTTCTTC. It is translated as CATSRDRGQRWYNEQFF.

This clone was picked up a small number of times. The V call is TRBV19, the J call TRBJ2-4; TRBD2 matches at 7 bases. The CDR3 totals 13 residues. The J segment lost 7 bases and the V segment lost 7 bases, leaving 7 bases of the junction unmatched. Per germline, CDR1 LNHDA and CDR2 SQIVND (reference sequence). The CDR3 DNA follows: TGTGCCAGTACCCCCGGGGGAGGGAACATTCAGTACTTC. Its protein is CASTPGGGNIQYF. Drawing the rest from reference TRBV19 and TRBJ2-4, the complete variable domain is DGGITQSPKYLFRKEGQNVTLSCEQNLNHDAMYWYRQDPGQGLRLIYYSQIVNDFQKGDIAEGYSVSREKKESFPLTVTSAQKNPTAFYLCASTPGGGNIQYFGAGTRLSVL.

Written as DNA, the CDR3 is TGCGCCAGCAGAAATAACAGGGTTTGGACTGAAGCTTTCTTT. This codes for CASRNNRVWTEAFF. The rearrangement joins TRBV5-1 to TRBJ1-1; D might be TRBD1 (6 bases). V shed 5 bases and J shed 5 bases, with 16 bases lying between them. The CDR3 is 14 residues long. The V gene's germline CDR1 is SGHRS and CDR2 YFSETQ.

The chain couples TRBV4-3 to TRBJ1-4, with TRBD1 matching 9 bases. Looked up from germline, CDR1 is LGHNA and CDR2 is YSLEER. Losses at the gene ends were 1 base for V and 0 bases for J; bases not matched to a gene: 15. The CDR3 has 21 amino acids. This CDR3 is CASSQAAYGDRVDATNEKLFF. DNA for the CDR3: TGCGCCAGCAGCCAAGCCGCTTACGGGGACAGGGTAGATGCAACTAATGAAAAACTGTTTTTT.

The chain couples TRBV18 to TRBJ2-6; 7 bases are a match to TRBD1. The CDR3 totals 19 residues. Germline CDR1 and CDR2: KGHSH and LQKENI. J gave up 0 bases and V 8 bases, and 16 bases lay outside the gene matches. The CDR3 loop is CASTPSPGQLDSGANVLTF. In nucleotides, the CDR3 is TGTGCCAGCACCCCCTCACCGGGACAGCTTGACTCTGGGGCCAACGTCCTGACTTTC.

The CDR3 DNA follows: TGTGCCAGCAGCTTAGTTCGGCAGGGAGGTCGCACTGAAGCTTTCTTT. It yields the protein CASSLVRQGGRTEAFF. The rearrangement joins TRBV7-2 to TRBJ1-1; TRBD1 might be the D (5 bases). Trimming pared 1 base from V and 4 bases from J, leaving 16 bases between. This CDR3 is built from 16 residues. The germline V gene encodes CDR1 SGHTA and CDR2 FQGNSA.

This sequence joins TRBV2 and TRBJ2-7; D is unresolved. The CDR3 length is 15 residues. V was clipped by 1 base and J by 1 base, with 11 bases between them. In germline, CDR1 is SNHLY, CDR2 FYNNEI. CDR3 coding DNA: TGTGCCAGCAGTGAAGGCACGGTCGCTTCCTACGAGCAGTACTTC. Protein product: CASSEGTVASYEQYF.

V is TRBV5-1 and J is TRBJ1-2; the D gene is possibly TRBD1 (6 bases). This CDR3 is 15 amino acids long. The germline V gene has CDR1 SGHRS and CDR2 YFSETQ. Trimming removed 4 bases from V and 3 bases from J, with 16 bases in between. The CDR3 region is CASSRGAVSDYGYTF. CDR3 nucleotide sequence: TGCGCCAGCAGCCGGGGGGCAGTGTCGGACTATGGCTACACCTTC.

This clone is a singleton in its sample. CDR3 nucleotide sequence: TGTGCCAGCAGTTACCCCCGACAGGGGGTGACTGAAGCTTTCTTT. It specifies CASSYPRQGVTEAFF. The chain links TRBV6-5 to TRBJ1-1; TRBD1 aligns across 9 bases. V lost 2 bases to trimming and J lost 5 bases; unmatched junction nucleotides: 6. CDR3 size: 15 residues. Germline V gene sequence: CDR1 MNHEY, CDR2 SVGAGI.

This clone was found once. V and J are TRBV30 and TRBJ1-2; 8 bases are shared with TRBD1. This CDR3 is built from 15 residues. With 2 bases clipped from V and 2 bases from J, the junction kept 7 bases outside the gene matches. The germline V gene has CDR1 GTSNPN and CDR2 SVGIG (reference sequence). The CDR3 DNA follows: TGTGCCTGGAGTTTTAGAAGACAGGGGAACTATGGCTACACCTTC. Its translation is CAWSFRRQGNYGYTF. Filled out from reference TRBV30 and TRBJ1-2, the complete variable domain reads SQTIHQWPATLVQPVGSPLSLECTVEGTSNPNLYWYRQAAGRGLQLLFYSVGIGQISSEVPQNLSASRPQDRQFILSSKKLLLSDSGFYLCAWSFRRQGNYGYTFGSGTRLTVV.

This sequence joins TRBV27 and TRBJ2-4; 8 positions agree with TRBD1. The junction had 13 bases not matched to a gene; V was cut back by 6 bases and J by 0 bases. The length of the CDR3 is 18 residues. CDR1 and CDR2 (germline): MNHEY, SMNVEV (reference sequence). CDR3 region: CASSPGWTGNLAKNIQYF. The CDR3 DNA reads as TGTGCCAGCAGCCCAGGCTGGACAGGGAACCTAGCCAAAAACATTCAGTACTTC.

The chain combines TRBV5-5 with TRBJ1-2; D uncertain. CDR3 size: 12 residues. Germline V lookup: CDR1 SGHKS, CDR2 YYEKEE (reference sequence). V gave up 1 base and J gave up 5 bases, with 6 bases separating them. CDR3 amino acids: CASSLRSYGYTF. DNA for the CDR3: TGTGCCAGCAGCTTGCGGTCTTATGGCTACACCTTC. The full variable domain, with the rest looked up from reference TRBV5-5 and TRBJ1-2, is DAGVTQSPTHLIKTRGQQVTLRCSPISGHKSVSWYQQVLGQGPQFIFQYYEKEERGRGNFPDRFSARQFPNYSSELNVNALLLGDSALYLCASSLRSYGYTFGSGTRLTVV.

This rearrangement joins TRBV2 to TRBJ1-3, with D maybe TRBD1 (5 bases). Germline-derived CDR1 and CDR2 are SNHLY and FYNNEI. V lost 10 bases to trimming and J lost 1 base, with 14 bases between them. The CDR3 runs to 14 residues. CDR3 nucleotides: TGTGCCACCATTAGGGGCAGGTCTGGAAACACCATATATTTT. Protein sequence: CATIRGRSGNTIYF.

The V gene is TRBV4-3, the J gene TRBJ1-5; D is possibly TRBD1 (5 bases). Germline CDR1 LGHNA, CDR2 YSLEER. Trimming removed 2 bases at V and 5 bases at J, with 10 bases between. The CDR3 runs to 14 residues. CDR3 amino acids: CASSQTDSYQPQHF. The CDR3 DNA sequence: TGCGCCAGCAGCCAAACTGACAGTTATCAGCCCCAGCATTTT.

V usage is TRBV18 and J usage is TRBJ1-4; D is unclear. Trimming left V 3 bases short and J 3 bases short, with 5 bases between. CDR3 length: 13 amino acids. The germline CDR1 and CDR2 sequences are KGHSH and LQKENI. The CDR3 DNA reads TGTGCCAGCTCACCCCCTCCTAATGAAAAACTGTTTTTT. As protein: CASSPPPNEKLFF.

The CDR3 is CASSGNRAGNTIYF. CDR3 bases: TGTGCCAGCAGCGGTAACAGGGCTGGAAACACCATATATTTT. The chain carries TRBV11-2 and TRBJ1-3, with TRBD1 as a possible D gene (6 bases). The CDR3 has 14 amino acids. V dropped 5 bases and J dropped 2 bases, with 10 bases sitting between them. The V gene's germline CDR1 is SGHAT and CDR2 FQNNGV.

The chain is built from TRBV30 and TRBJ1-3; 7 nucleotides line up with TRBD1. This CDR3 is built from 12 residues. Germline V lookup: CDR1 GTSNPN, CDR2 SVGIG (reference sequence). V was pared by 6 bases and J by 8 bases, with 7 bases of the junction left unmatched. The DNA of the CDR3 is TGTGCCTGCTGGGGACAGCCGTACACCATATATTTT. Residues: CACWGQPYTIYF.

This sequence joins TRBV9 and TRBJ1-2, with 12 bases fitting TRBD1. The CDR3 loop spans 17 amino acids. V dropped 2 bases and J dropped 3; count of bases not matched to a gene: 8. Germline CDR1 and CDR2: SGDLS and YYNGEE. The CDR3 DNA reads as TGTGCCAGCAGCGTCGGGACAGGGGGCAAGGGGGACTATGGCTACACCTTC. Amino acid sequence: CASSVGTGGKGDYGYTF.

The V gene is TRBV6-5, the J gene TRBJ2-1; D is perhaps TRBD2 (6 bases). Trimming took 5 bases from V and 7 from J, leaving 9 bases between them. Per germline, CDR1 MNHEY and CDR2 SVGAGI. The CDR3 totals 12 residues. For the CDR3, the DNA is TGTGCCAGCAGTAAACTAGCAAATGAGCAGTTCTTC. It yields the protein CASSKLANEQFF.

The chain uses TRBV7-2 and TRBJ2-7; TRBD1 matches at 9 bases. Germline-derived CDR1 and CDR2 are SGHTA and FQGNSA. Trimming cost V 5 bases and J 3 bases; bases outside gene matches: 8. The CDR3 runs to 15 residues. The CDR3 coding sequence is TGTGCCAGCAGCCGAAACAGGGGGCCATACTACGAGCAGTACTTC. As protein: CASSRNRGPYYEQYF.

V and J are TRBV27 and TRBJ2-7; weak D call: TRBD1 (6 bases). CDR1 MNHEY and CDR2 SMNVEV come from the germline V gene (reference sequence). Trimming removed 1 base from V and 9 bases from J, with 43 bases in between. The CDR3 runs to 23 residues. In DNA, the CDR3 is TGTGCCAGCAGTTTATACGGCCCCAACAGGGTTAATATTGAGCGGACGCCCCCTCTTGTGCAGTACTTC. Translated, it gives CASSLYGPNRVNIERTPPLVQYF.

This clone was observed a few times. The CDR3 sequence is CASSLVDDRAYGYTF. CDR3 DNA sequence: TGTGCCAGCAGCTTAGTAGATGACAGGGCCTATGGCTACACCTTC. V is TRBV11-2 and J is TRBJ1-2; 7 nucleotides line up with TRBD1. The CDR3 loop spans 15 amino acids. Losses at the gene ends were 1 base for V and 4 bases for J; bases not matched to a gene: 6. Germline V gene data show CDR1 as SGHAT and CDR2 as FQNNGV. Full variable domain (remainder filled in from reference TRBV11-2 and TRBJ1-2): EAGVAQSPRYKIIEKRQSVAFWCNPISGHATLYWYQQILGQGPKLLIQFQNNGVVDDSQLPKDRFSAERLKGVDSTLKIQPAKLEDSAVYLCASSLVDDRAYGYTFGSGTRLTVV.

The rearrangement uses TRBV19 and TRBJ1-2; D call uncertain. Germline loops: CDR1 LNHDA, CDR2 SQIVND (reference sequence). The V end was cut by 4 bases, the J end by 8 bases, with 8 bases between. This CDR3 comprises 11 residues. DNA of the CDR3: TGTGCCAGTAGTAGCCCTCAGGGCTACACCTTC. Its protein product is CASSSPQGYTF. Complete variable domain (other parts from reference TRBV19 and TRBJ1-2): DGGITQSPKYLFRKEGQNVTLSCEQNLNHDAMYWYRQDPGQGLRLIYYSQIVNDFQKGDIAEGYSVSREKKESFPLTVTSAQKNPTAFYLCASSSPQGYTFGSGTRLTVV.

The chain links TRBV28 to TRBJ2-1, with TRBD2 as a possible D gene (7 bases). V dropped 8 bases and J dropped 3 bases, with 14 bases sitting between them. Germline CDR1 is MDHEN and CDR2 is SYDVKM. The CDR3 extends over 14 amino acids. The CDR3: CASSLGGLYNEQFF. As DNA, the CDR3 is TGTGCCAGCTCCCTCGGGGGGCTCTACAATGAGCAGTTCTTC.